The 20 T cell receptor beta chains reported below all come from one sample, sequenced in a study of beta chain features in type 1 diabetes. Whole-study results and caveats: Moderate yet significant TCRB CDR3 shortening was seen in Type 1 diabetes patients in all four CD4+ subsets.

For these TCRs, the target antigens are not known. cDNA synthesis used the whole RNA isolate, giving expressed TCRB sequences. Produced via immunoSEQ multiplex PCR; TCRdb's table is partial and in-frame only. Seen here are some 150,000 clones, approximately 13% observed once, and the top ten hold approximately 1.3%. The sequenced sample was central memory CD4+ T cells from blood. The receptor source for this set is a young man with type 1 diabetes.

CDR3 residues: CTSSHSSPMGEEGTAPLHF. CDR3 nucleotides: TGCACCAGCAGCCATTCTTCTCCCATGGGGGAAGAAGGGACGGCACCCCTCCACTTT. The chain couples TRBV1 to TRBJ1-6. TRBV1 is termed a pseudogene. CDR3 length: 19 amino acids.

The V gene is TRBV18, the J gene TRBJ2-5, with 7 bases lining up with TRBD2. Per the germline V gene, CDR1 is KGHSH and CDR2 is LQKENI. This CDR3 is built from 13 residues. Germline trimming cut 5 bases from V and 5 bases from J; bases unmatched to any gene: 5. CDR3 residues: CASSTSEGETQYF. CDR3 nucleotides: TGTGCCAGCTCAACTAGCGAGGGCGAGACCCAGTACTTC.

This CDR3 is CASSPGTALYTGELFF. In DNA, the CDR3 is TGTGCCAGCAGCCCTGGGACGGCTCTGTACACCGGGGAGCTGTTTTTT. The chain carries TRBV7-3 and TRBJ2-2; D is possibly TRBD1 or TRBD2 (5 bases each). Trimming pared 5 bases from V and 3 bases from J, leaving 16 bases between. The CDR3 has 16 residues. CDR1 and CDR2 from the germline V gene are SGHTA and FQGTGA. Drawing the rest from reference TRBV7-3 and TRBJ2-2, the complete variable domain is GAGVSQTPSNKVTEKGKYVELRCDPISGHTALYWYRQSLGQGPEFLIYFQGTGAADDSGLPNDRFFAVRPEGSVSTLKIQRTERGDSAVYLCASSPGTALYTGELFFGEGSRLTVL.

The DNA of the CDR3 is TGTGCCAGCTCACCACCTCGAGCGGGGGGCCTCGACGAGCAGTACTTC. The encoded protein is CASSPPRAGGLDEQYF. The gene calls are TRBV18 and TRBJ2-7; 9 bases are a match to TRBD2. This CDR3 is built from 16 residues. J gave up 5 bases and V 0 bases, and 8 bases lay outside the gene matches. Looked up from germline, CDR1 is KGHSH and CDR2 is LQKENI.

This clone was found a few times. CDR3 coding DNA: TGTGCCAGCAGTCCTCATTCTAACTATGGCTACACCTTC. Residues: CASSPHSNYGYTF. The V and J genes are TRBV25-1 and TRBJ1-2; D unresolved. Germline CDR1 MGHDK, CDR2 SYGVNS. V shed 5 bases and J shed 0 bases, with 7 bases lying between them. The CDR3 is made up of 13 amino acids.

The chain combines TRBV6-5 with TRBJ2-5, with D possibly being TRBD2 (6 bases). V was pared by 0 bases and J by 8 bases, with 19 bases between. CDR3 length equals 16 residues. Germline values: CDR1 MNHEY, CDR2 SVGAGI. CDR3 amino acids: CASSYSDRGGLGTQYF. Here the CDR3 DNA reads TGTGCCAGCAGTTACTCGGATAGGGGAGGTTTAGGAACCCAGTACTTC.

The genes are TRBV29-1 and TRBJ1-2; TRBD1 aligns across 12 bases. The germline gives CDR1 SQVTM, CDR2 ANQGSEA. The CDR3 covers 15 residues. With 5 bases clipped from V and 3 bases from J, the junction kept 7 bases outside the gene matches. CDR3 sequence (DNA): TGCAGCGTTCTGGGACAGGGGGCCCTTTACTATGGCTACACCTTC. Amino acid sequence: CSVLGQGALYYGYTF.

This clone was detected a few times. This sample also contains other DNA sequences that code for the same CDR3. The genes are TRBV30 and TRBJ1-6; tentative D call: TRBD1 (5 bases). V shed 3 bases and J shed 4 bases, with 16 bases lying between them. Germline V gene data show CDR1 as GTSNPN and CDR2 as SVGIG (reference sequence). The CDR3 spans 16 residues. The DNA for the CDR3 is TGTGCCTGGAGATCTCCGGGTCGGGGGTATAATTCACCCCTCCACTTT. Residues: CAWRSPGRGYNSPLHF.

This clone came up a few times. For the CDR3, the DNA is TGTGCCAGCAGCTACCGGGACAGGGGTACCTACGAGCAGTACTTC. It specifies CASSYRDRGTYEQYF. The V and J genes are TRBV6-5 and TRBJ2-7, with 10 nucleotides matching TRBD1. This CDR3 spans 15 amino acids. Germline CDR1 reads MNHEY; CDR2 reads SVGAGI. After removal of 6 bases from V and 2 bases from J, the junction contained 7 bases not matched to a gene.

In this sample, this clone turned up a few times. Written as DNA, the CDR3 is TGTGCCAGCAGCTTGCGCAGGTCCTACAATGAGCAGTTCTTC. Translating gives CASSLRRSYNEQFF. The rearrangement joins TRBV5-4 to TRBJ2-1; D call uncertain. Per the germline V gene, CDR1 is SGHNT and CDR2 is YYREEE (reference sequence). The germline V and J ends were trimmed by 1 base and 1 base, with 6 bases remaining between them. This CDR3 spans 14 amino acids.

CDR3 in DNA: TGCGCCAGCAGGAGGGATTTCAGCTCCTACAATGAGCAGTTCTTC. Its protein product is CASRRDFSSYNEQFF. The J gene is TRBJ2-1, the V gene TRBV10-2; D is perhaps TRBD2 (5 bases). In germline, CDR1 is WSHSY, CDR2 SAAADI. V dropped 6 bases and J dropped 0 bases, with 12 bases sitting between them. The CDR3 extends over 15 amino acids.

This clone turned up a few times. The sample has other DNA sequences that encode this CDR3 too. The rearrangement joins TRBV2 to TRBJ1-5; 8 nucleotides agree with TRBD1. V gave up 3 bases and J gave up 0 bases; unmatched junction bases: 10. The CDR3 spans 18 residues. Germline V lookup: CDR1 SNHLY, CDR2 FYNNEI. In DNA form, the CDR3 reads TGTGCCAGCAGTGATCTCGGACAGGGTCGTACTAGCAATCAGCCCCAGCATTTT. Its protein product is CASSDLGQGRTSNQPQHF.

The rearrangement uses TRBV21-1 and TRBJ2-1. TRBV21-1 represents a pseudogene. CDR3 length: 11 residues. The CDR3 is CASSKTYEQFF. In DNA form, the CDR3 reads TGTGCCAGCAGCAAGACCTATGAGCAGTTCTTC.

This clone has at least ten counts. V usage is TRBV9 and J usage is TRBJ2-1, with D perhaps TRBD2 (6 bases). Trimming left V 0 bases short and J 1 base short, with 14 bases between. Germline CDR1 reads SGDLS; CDR2 reads YYNGEE. There are 17 residues in the CDR3. CDR3 region: CASSVAVGGSSYNEQFF. As DNA, the CDR3 is TGTGCCAGCAGCGTAGCCGTTGGGGGGTCTTCCTACAATGAGCAGTTCTTC.

This clone was seen a few times. The rearrangement links TRBV6-5 to TRBJ2-7; TRBD1 aligns across 10 bases. CDR1 is MNHEY, CDR2 SVGAGI, per germline. The CDR3 length is 14 residues. With 6 bases clipped from V and 5 bases from J, the junction kept 7 bases outside the gene matches. In nucleotides, the CDR3 is TGTGCCAGCAGGACGGGACAGGGGACCAACGAGCAGTACTTC. Translated, it gives CASRTGQGTNEQYF.

V gene TRBV6-5 combines with J gene TRBJ1-1, with D maybe TRBD1 (5 bases). Per the germline V gene, CDR1 is MNHEY and CDR2 is SVGAGI. The CDR3 has 15 amino acids. V lost 5 bases to trimming and J lost 0 bases, with 13 bases between them. The CDR3, as DNA: TGTGCCAGCAGTAATCGACAGACAATGAACACTGAAGCTTTCTTT. Its translation: CASSNRQTMNTEAFF.

This clone was seen a handful of times. The rearrangement links TRBV6-1 to TRBJ2-5; no clear D gene. CDR1 is MNHNS and CDR2 is SASEGT in the germline V gene. V was trimmed by 5 bases and J by 0 bases, leaving 13 bases between them. CDR3 length: 15 residues. The CDR3 loop is CASSRVSVYQETQYF. In nucleotides, the CDR3 is TGTGCCAGCAGTAGGGTCTCGGTGTACCAAGAGACCCAGTACTTC.

This clone was picked up a small number of times. The gene calls are TRBV2 and TRBJ1-5; no clear D gene. Trimming left V 3 bases short and J 7 bases short, with 13 bases between. The germline V gene encodes CDR1 SNHLY and CDR2 FYNNEI. This CDR3 region has 14 residues. The CDR3 sequence is CASSELSLQQPQHF. The CDR3, as DNA: TGTGCCAGCAGTGAGCTCTCACTCCAGCAGCCCCAGCATTTT.

V is TRBV25-1 and J is TRBJ1-2, with unresolved D. This CDR3 contains 12 residues. V was clipped by 0 bases and J by 8 bases, with 7 bases between them. The V gene's germline CDR1 is MGHDK and CDR2 SYGVNS. The CDR3 sequence is CASSEYVGGYTF. In DNA form, the CDR3 reads TGTGCCAGCAGTGAATATGTTGGAGGCTACACCTTC.

A remark on this clone: A junction end diverges from the germline sequence, so it may reflect a read error. The rearrangement links TRBV7-7 to TRBJ2-5; possibly TRBD1 for D (6 bases). The V gene's germline CDR1 is SSHAT and CDR2 FNYEAQ (reference sequence). The CDR3 covers 14 residues. The CDR3 here is CASSRGDIQETQYF. The CDR3 DNA follows: TGTGCTAGCAGCCGAGGGGACATACAAGAGACCCAGTACTTC. Drawing the rest from reference TRBV7-7 and TRBJ2-5, the complete variable domain is GAGVSQSPRYKVTKRGQDVTLRCDPISSHATLYWYQQALGQGPEFLTYFNYEAQPDKSGLPSDRFSAERPEGSISTLTIQRTEQRDSAMYRCASSRGDIQETQYFGPGTRLLVL.